Shown below are 10 T cell receptor beta chains from a single sample sequenced in a study of shared clonotypes between healthy human individuals. The naive CD8 subset, CD45RO-negative cells positively selected for CCR7, excluded terminally differentiated effector memory CD45RA+ cells. Assay used: immunoSEQ multiplex PCR; TCRdb lists only in-frame clones, some missing. The sample lists about 2 million clones; about 95% were seen once. Sequencing used naive CD8+ T cells sorted from blood. Receptors were obtained from a man between 18 and 29 years old in good health.

This clone was seen only once. The rearrangement joins TRBV15 to TRBJ2-7; no firm D call. Germline CDR1 reads LNHNV; CDR2 reads YYDKDF (reference sequence). The CDR3 sequence is 15 residues long. V gave up 1 base and J gave up 0 bases, with 10 bases separating them. The CDR3 DNA is TGTGCCACCAGCAGAGCCCCCGAAGGCTCCTACGAGCAGTACTTC. This encodes CATSRAPEGSYEQYF.

J is TRBJ2-1 and V is TRBV7-6; D gene uncertain. Trimming stripped 3 bases from V and 5 bases from J, with 5 bases between. The CDR3 length is 12 residues. Germline assignment: CDR1 SGHVS and CDR2 FNYEAQ. The CDR3 protein is CASSFADNEQFF. The CDR3 region has the DNA TGTGCCAGCAGCTTTGCGGACAATGAGCAGTTCTTC. The full variable domain, in which reference TRBV7-6 and TRBJ2-1 provide the parts outside the CDR3, is GAGVSQSPRYKVTKRGQDVALRCDPISGHVSLYWYRQALGQGPEFLTYFNYEAQQDKSGLPNDRFSAERPEGSISTLTIQRTEQRDSAMYRCASSFADNEQFFGPGTRLTVL.

This clone was observed a few times. This sample also contains other DNA sequences that code for the same CDR3. The gene calls are TRBV11-2 and TRBJ2-7; D is unresolved. Trimming shortened V by 3 bases and J by 6 bases, and 3 bases separated the two germline ends. Germline CDR1 and CDR2: SGHAT and FQNNGV. This CDR3 has 10 residues. The CDR3 nucleotides read TGTGCCAGCAGCTTGGTCGAGCAGTACTTC. Its protein is CASSLVEQYF.

The chain employs TRBV2 and TRBJ2-7, with a weak D call TRBD1 (5 bases). CDR3 length equals 13 residues. Germline loops: CDR1 SNHLY, CDR2 FYNNEI. V was shortened by 4 bases and J by 3 bases, with 10 bases between the two germline ends. The CDR3 loop is CASSGVGDYEQYF. CDR3 coding DNA: TGTGCCAGCAGTGGGGTAGGGGACTACGAGCAGTACTTC.

The rearrangement uses TRBV27 and TRBJ1-1; 7 nucleotides align to TRBD1. This CDR3 has 16 residues. The J segment lost 5 bases and the V segment lost 6 bases, leaving 15 bases of the junction unmatched. CDR1 and CDR2 (germline): MNHEY, SMNVEV (reference sequence). CDR3 sequence: CASSPSRGEVQTEAFF. In DNA form, the CDR3 reads TGTGCCAGCAGCCCGAGCAGGGGGGAGGTTCAGACTGAAGCTTTCTTT.

The rearrangement joins TRBV27 to TRBJ2-7, with 9 bases matching TRBD1. The CDR3 runs to 15 residues. The ends lost 3 bases at V and 5 bases at J; junction bases unmatched: 8. Germline CDR1 reads MNHEY; CDR2 reads SMNVEV (reference sequence). The CDR3 is CASSLADRGFNEQYF. The CDR3 DNA sequence: TGTGCCAGCAGTTTGGCCGACAGGGGGTTCAACGAGCAGTACTTC.

Notes on this clone: The same CDR3 also results from other DNA sequences found in this sample. The V gene is TRBV7-9, the J gene TRBJ1-5; D is uncertain. V lost 1 base, J lost 6 bases, and 7 bases lay in between. The CDR3 has 13 amino acids. Germline loops: CDR1 SEHNR, CDR2 FQNEAQ (reference sequence). CDR3 bases: TGTGCCAGCAGCTTAGGAGGGAGTCAGCCCCAGCATTTT. Its protein is CASSLGGSQPQHF.

Here the CDR3 reads CASSLTGAGSGYNEQFF. The CDR3 region has the DNA TGTGCCAGCAGTCTTACGGGGGCTGGTAGCGGGTACAATGAGCAGTTCTTC. The chain has TRBV27 and TRBJ2-1, with a tentative D call TRBD2 (7 bases). Trimming pared 5 bases from V and 4 bases from J, leaving 21 bases between. This CDR3 contains 17 residues. Germline assignment: CDR1 MNHEY and CDR2 SMNVEV (reference sequence).

V and J are TRBV6-4 and TRBJ1-1, with D uncertain. The CDR3 spans 13 residues. Deletions cut 2 bases from V and 1 base from J, with 5 bases between. Per germline, CDR1 MRHNA and CDR2 SNTAGT. The CDR3 bases are TGTGCCAGCAGTGACACGGAGAACACTGAAGCTTTCTTT. It specifies CASSDTENTEAFF.

J is TRBJ1-1 and V is TRBV5-1, with D tentatively TRBD1 (6 bases). V shed 3 bases and J shed 0 bases, with 9 bases lying between them. The germline CDR1 and CDR2 sequences are SGHRS and YFSETQ. The CDR3 covers 14 residues. The CDR3 nucleotides are TGCGCCAGCAGCTGGGGACACCTGAACACTGAAGCTTTCTTT. Its protein is CASSWGHLNTEAFF. Full variable domain (outside the CDR3, taken from reference TRBV5-1 and TRBJ1-1): KAGVTQTPRYLIKTRGQQVTLSCSPISGHRSVSWYQQTPGQGLQFLFEYFSETQRNKGNFPGRFSGRQFSNSRSEMNVSTLELGDSALYLCASSWGHLNTEAFFGQGTRLTVV.